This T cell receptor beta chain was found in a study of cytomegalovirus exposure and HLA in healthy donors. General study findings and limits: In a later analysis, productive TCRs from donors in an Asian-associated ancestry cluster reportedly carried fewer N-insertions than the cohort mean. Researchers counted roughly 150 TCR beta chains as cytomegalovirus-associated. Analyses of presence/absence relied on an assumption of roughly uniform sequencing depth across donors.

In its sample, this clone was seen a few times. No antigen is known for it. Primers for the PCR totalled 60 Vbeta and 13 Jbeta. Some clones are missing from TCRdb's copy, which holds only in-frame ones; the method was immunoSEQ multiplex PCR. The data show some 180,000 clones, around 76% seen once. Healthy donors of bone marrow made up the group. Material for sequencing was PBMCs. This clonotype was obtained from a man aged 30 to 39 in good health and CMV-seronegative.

For the CDR3, the DNA is TGTGCCAGCAGCCATCGACTAGCGGGGGAACCCTACCAAGAGACCCAGTACTTC. It encodes CASSHRLAGEPYQETQYF. The rearrangement uses TRBV7-2 and TRBJ2-5, with 12 bases that match TRBD2. CDR3 length equals 18 residues. The germline gives CDR1 SGHTA, CDR2 FQGNSA. The V gene end was trimmed by 5 bases and the J gene end by 0 bases; junction bases not matched to a gene: 10.